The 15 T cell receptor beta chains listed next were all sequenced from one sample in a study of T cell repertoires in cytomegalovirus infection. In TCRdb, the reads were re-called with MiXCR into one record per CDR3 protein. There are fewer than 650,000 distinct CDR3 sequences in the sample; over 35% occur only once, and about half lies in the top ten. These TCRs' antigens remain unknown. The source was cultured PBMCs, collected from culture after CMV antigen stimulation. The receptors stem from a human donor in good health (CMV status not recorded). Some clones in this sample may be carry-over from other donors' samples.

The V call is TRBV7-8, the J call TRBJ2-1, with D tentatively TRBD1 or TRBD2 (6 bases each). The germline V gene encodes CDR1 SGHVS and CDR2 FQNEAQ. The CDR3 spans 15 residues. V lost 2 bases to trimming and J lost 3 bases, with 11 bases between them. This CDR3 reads CASSLRGANYNEQFF. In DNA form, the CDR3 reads TGTGCCAGCAGCTTAAGGGGGGCCAACTACAATGAGCAGTTCTTC. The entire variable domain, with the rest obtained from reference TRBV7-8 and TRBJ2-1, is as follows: GAGVSQSPRYKVAKRGQDVALRCDPISGHVSLFWYQQALGQGPEFLTYFQNEAQLDKSGLPSDRFFAERPEGSVSTLKIQRTQQEDSAVYLCASSLRGANYNEQFFGPGTRLTVL.

CDR3 sequence: CASSFWVNENEQFF. Here the CDR3 DNA reads TGTGCCAGCAGTTTTTGGGTGAACGAGAATGAGCAGTTCTTC. The chain uses TRBV12-3 or TRBV12-4 and TRBJ2-1; the D is unclear. The CDR3 consists of 14 residues. V shed 3 bases and J shed 7 bases, with 13 bases lying between them.

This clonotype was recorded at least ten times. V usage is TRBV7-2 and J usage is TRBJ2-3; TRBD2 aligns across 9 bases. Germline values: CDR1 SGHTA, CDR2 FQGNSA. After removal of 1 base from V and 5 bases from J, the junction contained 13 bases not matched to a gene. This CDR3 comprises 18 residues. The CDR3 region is CASSLGPAAGGPLDTQYF. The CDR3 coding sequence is TGTGCCAGCAGCTTAGGACCCGCGGCGGGAGGGCCTTTAGATACGCAGTATTTT.

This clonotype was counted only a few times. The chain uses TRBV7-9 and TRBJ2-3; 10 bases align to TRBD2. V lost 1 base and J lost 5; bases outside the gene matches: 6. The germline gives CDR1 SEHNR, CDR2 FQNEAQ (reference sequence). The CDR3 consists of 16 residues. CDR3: CASSLGVAGGLDTQYF. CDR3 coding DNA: TGTGCCAGCAGCTTAGGAGTAGCGGGAGGCCTAGATACGCAGTATTTT.

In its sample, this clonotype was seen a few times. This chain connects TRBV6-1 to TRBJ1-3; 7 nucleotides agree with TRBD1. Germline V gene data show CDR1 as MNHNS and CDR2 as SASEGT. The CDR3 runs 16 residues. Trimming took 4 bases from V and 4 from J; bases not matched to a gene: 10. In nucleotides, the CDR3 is TGTGCCAGCAGTGGGGGGACAGTTGGTCCGGGAAACACCATATATTTT. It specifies CASSGGTVGPGNTIYF.

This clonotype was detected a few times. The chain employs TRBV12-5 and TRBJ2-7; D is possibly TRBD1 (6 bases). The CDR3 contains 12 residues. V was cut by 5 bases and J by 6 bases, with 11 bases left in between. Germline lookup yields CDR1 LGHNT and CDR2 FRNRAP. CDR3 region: CASGPQGLEQYF. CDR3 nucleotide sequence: TGTGCTAGTGGTCCACAGGGCCTCGAGCAGTACTTC.

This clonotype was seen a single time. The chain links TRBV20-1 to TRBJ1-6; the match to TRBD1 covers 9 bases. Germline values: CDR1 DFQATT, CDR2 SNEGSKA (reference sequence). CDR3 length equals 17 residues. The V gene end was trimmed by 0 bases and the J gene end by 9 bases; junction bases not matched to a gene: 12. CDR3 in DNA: TGCAGTGCTAGAGATAGCCAGACAGGGGGTCTTGCTTCACCCCTCCACTTT. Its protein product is CSARDSQTGGLASPLHF.

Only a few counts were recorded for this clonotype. The CDR3 reads CASSPGGETEAFF. In nucleotides, the CDR3 is TGTGCCAGCAGCCCAGGGGGTGAGACTGAAGCTTTCTTT. The V and J genes are TRBV11-1 and TRBJ1-1, with TRBD1 matching 7 bases. Germline V lookup: CDR1 SGHAT, CDR2 FQDESV (reference sequence). V was clipped by 5 bases and J by 5 bases; unmatched bases: 5. CDR3 length: 13 amino acids.

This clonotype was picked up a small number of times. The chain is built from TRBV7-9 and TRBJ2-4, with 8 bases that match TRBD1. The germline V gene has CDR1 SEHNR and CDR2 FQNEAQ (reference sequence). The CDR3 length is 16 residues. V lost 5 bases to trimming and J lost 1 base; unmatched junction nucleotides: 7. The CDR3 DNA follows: TGTGCCAGCAGCCCCCGGACAGGGAGTGCCAAAAACATTCAGTACTTC. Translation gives CASSPRTGSAKNIQYF.

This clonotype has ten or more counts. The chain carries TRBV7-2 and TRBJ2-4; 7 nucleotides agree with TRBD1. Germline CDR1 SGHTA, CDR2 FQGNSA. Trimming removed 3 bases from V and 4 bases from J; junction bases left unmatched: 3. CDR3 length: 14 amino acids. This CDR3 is CASSFGGQKNIQYF. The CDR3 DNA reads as TGTGCCAGCAGCTTTGGGGGACAGAAAAACATTCAGTACTTC. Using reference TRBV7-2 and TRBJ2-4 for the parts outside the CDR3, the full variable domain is GAGVSQSPSNKVTEKGKDVELRCDPISGHTALYWYRQSLGQGLEFLIYFQGNSAPDKSGLPSDRFSAERTGGSVSTLTIQRTQQEDSAVYLCASSFGGQKNIQYFGAGTRLSVL.

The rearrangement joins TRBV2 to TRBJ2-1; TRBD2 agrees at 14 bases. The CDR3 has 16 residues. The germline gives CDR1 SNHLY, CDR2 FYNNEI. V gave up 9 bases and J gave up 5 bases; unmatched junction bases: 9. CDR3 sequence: CARGLAGASGNNEQFF. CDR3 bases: TGTGCCAGGGGACTAGCGGGGGCCTCGGGGAACAATGAGCAGTTCTTC.

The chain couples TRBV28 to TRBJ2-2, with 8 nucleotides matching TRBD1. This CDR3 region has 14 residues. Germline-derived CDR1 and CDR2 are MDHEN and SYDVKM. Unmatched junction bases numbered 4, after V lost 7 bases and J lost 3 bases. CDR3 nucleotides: TGTGCCAGCATGGAGGACAGGGACACCGGGGAGCTGTTTTTT. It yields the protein CASMEDRDTGELFF.

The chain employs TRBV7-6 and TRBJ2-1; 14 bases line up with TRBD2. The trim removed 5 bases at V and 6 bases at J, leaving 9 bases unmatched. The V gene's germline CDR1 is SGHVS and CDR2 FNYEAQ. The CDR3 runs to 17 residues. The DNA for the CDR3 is TGTGCCAGCAGCGGAAGGACTAGCGGGAGGCATATCAATGAGCAGTTCTTC. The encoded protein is CASSGRTSGRHINEQFF.

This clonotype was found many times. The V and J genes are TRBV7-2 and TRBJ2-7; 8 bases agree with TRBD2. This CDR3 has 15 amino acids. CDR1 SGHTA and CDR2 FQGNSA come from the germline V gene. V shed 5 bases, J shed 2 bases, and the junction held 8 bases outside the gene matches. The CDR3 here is CASSVSLAGTYEQYF. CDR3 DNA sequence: TGTGCCAGCAGCGTCTCCCTAGCGGGCACCTACGAGCAGTACTTC.

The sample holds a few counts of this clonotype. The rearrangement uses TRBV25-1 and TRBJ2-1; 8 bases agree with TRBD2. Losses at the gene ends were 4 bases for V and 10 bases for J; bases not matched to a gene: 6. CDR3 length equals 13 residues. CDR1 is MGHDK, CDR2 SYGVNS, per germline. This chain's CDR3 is CASSGLAKPEQFF. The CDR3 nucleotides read TGTGCCAGCAGTGGACTAGCGAAACCCGAGCAGTTCTTC.